Each of the 25 T cell receptor beta chains below was sequenced from the same sample in a study of CD4 T cells in relation to SARS-CoV-2 and coronaviruses. The protocol was immunoSEQ multiplex PCR, while the TCRdb copy is restricted to in-frame clones and leaves out a portion. The sample holds tens of thousands of clones, over 85% seen once. CD4+ T cells from unexposed donors were obtained before the COVID-19 pandemic (2011-2018). Sample: naive CD4+ T cells from PBMCs. Subset given: naive CD4+ T cells isolated by negative enrichment. Every receptor here comes from a human donor in good health.

CDR3 DNA: TGTGCCACCAGTGATACCCGGACAGGGGGCCATGGCTACACCTTC. It is translated as CATSDTRTGGHGYTF. The J gene is TRBJ1-2, the V gene TRBV24-1; 11 bases line up with TRBD1. Germline loops: CDR1 KGHDR, CDR2 SFDVKD. The trim removed 3 bases at V and 6 bases at J, leaving 5 bases unmatched. The CDR3 is 15 amino acids.

The count of this clone is one. The gene calls are TRBV29-1 and TRBJ2-3; 7 bases are shared with TRBD2. The J segment lost 1 base and the V segment lost 0 bases, leaving 4 bases of the junction unmatched. From germline, CDR1 is SQVTM and CDR2 ANQGSEA. This CDR3 is 15 amino acids long. The CDR3 coding sequence is TGCAGCGTTGAAGAGGTGAGCGGGGGCACAGATACGCAGTATTTT. Amino acids: CSVEEVSGGTDTQYF.

The chain couples TRBV7-9 to TRBJ1-1, with D tentatively TRBD1 (6 bases). V lost 8 bases and J 4 bases, leaving 17 bases between the germline ends. Germline loops: CDR1 SEHNR, CDR2 FQNEAQ (reference sequence). The CDR3 is 14 residues long. CDR3 DNA sequence: TGTGCCAGCCGCGCTACGGGGGGCGGCACTGAAGCTTTCTTT. Translation: CASRATGGGTEAFF.

This chain connects TRBV27 to TRBJ2-5; no definite D call. CDR3 size: 13 residues. V was shortened by 5 bases and J by 0 bases, with 7 bases between the two germline ends. Germline V gives CDR1 MNHEY, CDR2 SMNVEV (reference sequence). DNA for the CDR3: TGTGCCAGCAGTCCTACGTACCAAGAGACCCAGTACTTC. Translated: CASSPTYQETQYF.

V gene TRBV6-5 combines with J gene TRBJ2-1, with a tentative D call TRBD2 (5 bases). The CDR3 totals 11 residues. V gave up 11 bases and J gave up 7 bases, with 12 bases separating them. Germline V gene lookup returns CDR1 MNHEY and CDR2 SVGAGI. The CDR3 loop reads CAWKGGNEQFF. CDR3 nucleotide sequence: TGTGCCTGGAAGGGCGGGAATGAGCAGTTCTTC.

The genes are TRBV19 and TRBJ2-5; D perhaps matches TRBD2 (6 bases). CDR1 LNHDA and CDR2 SQIVND come from the germline V gene (reference sequence). The CDR3 is 16 residues long. V was shortened by 6 bases and J by 3 bases, with 20 bases between the two germline ends. In DNA form, the CDR3 reads TGTGCCAGTAGCCCTCCTCCGGGACTCCAAAAAGAGACCCAGTACTTC. Translated, it gives CASSPPPGLQKETQYF.

V gene TRBV5-6 combines with J gene TRBJ2-4; D may correspond to TRBD1 or TRBD2 (5 bases each). This CDR3 spans 15 amino acids. Per the germline V gene, CDR1 is SGHDT and CDR2 is YYEEEE. The V end lost 0 bases, the J end lost 0 bases, and 7 bases lay between the germline ends. In DNA, the CDR3 is TGTGCCAGCAGCTTGGTGGGGGAAGCCAAAAACATTCAGTACTTC. This sequence encodes CASSLVGEAKNIQYF.

V is TRBV5-1 and J is TRBJ1-2; 9 nucleotides match TRBD1. The CDR3 is 15 residues long. The germline V gene encodes CDR1 SGHRS and CDR2 YFSETQ. After removal of 4 bases from V and 1 base from J, the junction contained 5 bases not matched to a gene. The CDR3 sequence: CASSAGQGFNYGYTF. CDR3 DNA: TGCGCCAGCAGCGCGGGACAGGGATTTAACTATGGCTACACCTTC.

This clone was recorded only once. This rearrangement joins TRBV6-6 to TRBJ1-5; no clear D gene. V lost 6 bases and J lost 1, with 7 bases in between. The CDR3 is 13 residues long. The germline V gene encodes CDR1 MNHNY and CDR2 SVGAGI (reference sequence). CDR3 sequence (DNA): TGTGCCAGCAGAGTGGACAGCAATCAGCCCCAGCATTTT. Translating gives CASRVDSNQPQHF.

This CDR3 reads CASSYGGPNQPQHF. Here the CDR3 DNA reads TGTGCCAGCAGTTACGGCGGACCCAATCAGCCCCAGCATTTT. The chain has TRBV6-2 or TRBV6-3 and TRBJ1-5; unclear D gene. The CDR3 sequence is 14 residues long. V was pared by 2 bases and J by 3 bases, with 8 bases between. Germline V gene lookup returns CDR1 MNHEY and CDR2 SVGEGT.

This clone was counted only a few times. The chain uses TRBV5-4 and TRBJ2-2; D may correspond to TRBD1 or TRBD2 (7 bases each). Trimming cost V 4 bases and J 4 bases, with 17 bases left between them. CDR3 length: 16 amino acids. CDR1 SGHNT and CDR2 YYREEE come from the germline V gene (reference sequence). In nucleotides, the CDR3 is TGTGCCAGCAGCCCTGGGGCCAGGGGGGGCACCGGGGAGCTGTTTTTT. Protein: CASSPGARGGTGELFF.

The table lists this clone with a count of one. J is TRBJ1-1 and V is TRBV5-6; 10 bases are shared with TRBD1. Germline CDR1 is SGHDT and CDR2 is YYEEEE. The CDR3 covers 15 residues. The V gene end was trimmed by 2 bases and the J gene end by 1 base; junction bases not matched to a gene: 2. In DNA form, the CDR3 reads TGTGCCAGCAGCTTTCGGGACAGGGGGAACACTGAAGCTTTCTTT. It codes for CASSFRDRGNTEAFF.

The chain has TRBV3-1 (or the pseudogene TRBV3-2) and TRBJ1-4, with D uncertain. The CDR3 consists of 14 residues. Germline V gives CDR1 LGHDT, CDR2 YNNKEL (reference sequence). V lost 2 bases and J lost 0, with 4 bases in between. CDR3 in amino acids: CASSQWPTNEKLFF. CDR3 in DNA: TGTGCCAGCAGCCAATGGCCAACTAATGAAAAACTGTTTTTT.

The chain carries TRBV5-4 and TRBJ1-5, with D possibly TRBD1 on 5 matching bases. The V gene lost 4 bases and the J gene lost 5 bases, with 10 bases spanning the gap. The CDR3 has 13 amino acids. Germline values: CDR1 SGHNT, CDR2 YYREEE (reference sequence). CDR3 sequence reads: CASSLGGDQPQHF. As DNA, the CDR3 is TGTGCCAGCAGCCTAGGAGGGGATCAGCCCCAGCATTTT.

The rearrangement uses TRBV5-1 and TRBJ2-5; the match to TRBD2 covers 9 bases. After removal of 4 bases from V and 5 bases from J, the junction contained 9 bases not matched to a gene. The germline CDR1 and CDR2 sequences are SGHRS and YFSETQ. The CDR3 totals 15 residues. Here the CDR3 reads CASSRQAGGGETQYF. The CDR3 bases are TGCGCCAGCAGCAGGCAAGCGGGAGGCGGGGAGACCCAGTACTTC.

The rearrangement links TRBV30 to TRBJ1-1; tentative D call: TRBD1 (5 bases). V dropped 0 bases and J dropped 0 bases, with 5 bases sitting between them. CDR1 is GTSNPN and CDR2 is SVGIG in the germline V gene (reference sequence). The CDR3 has 13 amino acids. Here the CDR3 DNA reads TGTGCCTGGAGTGTACAGGTGAACACTGAAGCTTTCTTT. Translating it yields CAWSVQVNTEAFF. The full variable domain, completed using reference TRBV30 and TRBJ1-1, is SQTIHQWPATLVQPVGSPLSLECTVEGTSNPNLYWYRQAAGRGLQLLFYSVGIGQISSEVPQNLSASRPQDRQFILSSKKLLLSDSGFYLCAWSVQVNTEAFFGQGTRLTVV.

V usage is TRBV18 and J usage is TRBJ2-7, with TRBD1 identical over 9 bases. Germline V gene sequence: CDR1 KGHSH, CDR2 LQKENI. V lost 6 bases, J lost 6 bases, and 12 bases stayed unmatched. The CDR3 contains 15 residues. Here the CDR3 DNA reads TGTGCCAGCTCGGAAAGCACAGGGGGCGTATCCGAGCAGTACTTC. Amino acids: CASSESTGGVSEQYF. The full variable domain, completed using reference TRBV18 and TRBJ2-7, is NAGVMQNPRHLVRRRGQEARLRCSPMKGHSHVYWYRQLPEEGLKFMVYLQKENIIDESGMPKERFSAEFPKEGPSILRIQQVVRGDSAAYFCASSESTGGVSEQYFGPGTRLTVT.

The CDR3 coding sequence is TGCGCCAGCAGCTTGGCGGGCCAGAATGAAAAACTGTTTTTT. This encodes CASSLAGQNEKLFF. This chain connects TRBV5-1 to TRBJ1-4; D is unclear. Germline V gives CDR1 SGHRS, CDR2 YFSETQ. The CDR3 extends over 14 amino acids. V gave up 0 bases and J gave up 5 bases, with 8 bases separating them.

The chain links TRBV5-1 to TRBJ1-2, with unresolved D. The CDR3 is 13 residues long. Germline V gives CDR1 SGHRS, CDR2 YFSETQ. V was cut by 0 bases and J by 3 bases, with 6 bases left in between. CDR3 sequence (DNA): TGCGCCAGCAGCTTGGACGGGGACTATGGCTACACCTTC. Amino acid sequence: CASSLDGDYGYTF. The whole variable domain, remainder taken from reference TRBV5-1 and TRBJ1-2, is KAGVTQTPRYLIKTRGQQVTLSCSPISGHRSVSWYQQTPGQGLQFLFEYFSETQRNKGNFPGRFSGRQFSNSRSEMNVSTLELGDSALYLCASSLDGDYGYTFGSGTRLTVV.

V usage is TRBV10-3 and J usage is TRBJ2-5; 10 bases match TRBD1. V gave up 3 bases and J gave up 2 bases; unmatched junction bases: 18. CDR3 length equals 20 residues. In germline, CDR1 is ENHRY, CDR2 SYGVKD. CDR3 in DNA: TGTGCCATCAGTGAACACCGGGACAGGGGTTCCAGCGGGAGACAAGAGACCCAGTACTTC. Translated: CAISEHRDRGSSGRQETQYF.

This clone was detected only once. The germline gene is not matched at one end of the junction; a read error may be the cause. The genes are TRBV19 and TRBJ2-7, with a tentative D call TRBD2 (5 bases). Germline V CDR1 and CDR2: LNHDA, SQIVND (reference sequence). The CDR3 loop spans 16 amino acids. Written as DNA, the CDR3 is TGTGCCAGTAGTCCCGGCGCCGGGAATGGTATCCACGGGATATCCTTC. Amino acids: CASSPGAGNGIHGISF.

The rearrangement links TRBV19 to TRBJ2-7; D not certain. CDR1 LNHDA and CDR2 SQIVND come from the germline V gene (reference sequence). This CDR3 has 13 residues. Trimming removed 1 base at V and 0 bases at J, with 4 bases between. In DNA form, the CDR3 reads TGTGCCAGTAGTATAGCGACCTCCTACGAGCAGTACTTC. Protein sequence: CASSIATSYEQYF.

This chain connects TRBV5-1 to TRBJ2-7; D might be TRBD2 (5 bases). The germline V and J ends were trimmed by 2 bases and 4 bases, with 7 bases remaining between them. Germline CDR1 reads SGHRS; CDR2 reads YFSETQ. The CDR3 has 12 residues. Here the CDR3 reads CASSFEGYEQYF. CDR3 in DNA: TGCGCCAGCAGCTTCGAGGGATACGAGCAGTACTTC.

CDR3 loop: CASSYSRSAKSYNEQFF. The CDR3 DNA follows: TGTGCCAGCAGTTACTCACGGTCAGCGAAGTCATACAATGAGCAGTTCTTC. The chain is built from TRBV6-2 or TRBV6-3 and TRBJ2-1, with D hard to call. Trimming removed 0 bases from V and 4 bases from J, with 16 bases in between. The CDR3 runs to 17 residues. Germline assignment: CDR1 MNHEY and CDR2 SVGEGT.

The rearrangement uses TRBV7-3 and TRBJ2-3; D unresolved. CDR3 length: 12 residues. Trimming left V 0 bases short and J 5 bases short, with 3 bases between. From germline, CDR1 is SGHTA and CDR2 FQGTGA. Written as DNA, the CDR3 is TGTGCCAGCAGCTTAACTGGAGATACGCAGTATTTT. It translates to CASSLTGDTQYF.